This T cell receptor beta chain was obtained from a study of cytomegalovirus exposure and HLA in healthy donors. Researchers ran the PCR with 60 Vbeta and 13 Jbeta primers. Profiling relied on immunoSEQ multiplex PCR, and the TCRdb table lists in-frame clones only, not all of them. The sample has approximately 200,000 clones. CDR3 length equals 14 residues. The J segment lost 0 bases and the V segment lost 5 bases, leaving 2 bases of the junction unmatched. Germline CDR1 is MNHEY and CDR2 is SMNVEV (reference sequence). The chain carries TRBV27 and TRBJ1-2; 8 bases match TRBD1. The sequencing input was PBMCs. The receptor comes from a boy younger than 18 in good health and CMV-seronegative. DNA of the CDR3: TGTGCCAGCAGTCTGACAGGGGCTAACTATGGCTACACCTTC. Amino acid sequence: CASSLTGANYGYTF.